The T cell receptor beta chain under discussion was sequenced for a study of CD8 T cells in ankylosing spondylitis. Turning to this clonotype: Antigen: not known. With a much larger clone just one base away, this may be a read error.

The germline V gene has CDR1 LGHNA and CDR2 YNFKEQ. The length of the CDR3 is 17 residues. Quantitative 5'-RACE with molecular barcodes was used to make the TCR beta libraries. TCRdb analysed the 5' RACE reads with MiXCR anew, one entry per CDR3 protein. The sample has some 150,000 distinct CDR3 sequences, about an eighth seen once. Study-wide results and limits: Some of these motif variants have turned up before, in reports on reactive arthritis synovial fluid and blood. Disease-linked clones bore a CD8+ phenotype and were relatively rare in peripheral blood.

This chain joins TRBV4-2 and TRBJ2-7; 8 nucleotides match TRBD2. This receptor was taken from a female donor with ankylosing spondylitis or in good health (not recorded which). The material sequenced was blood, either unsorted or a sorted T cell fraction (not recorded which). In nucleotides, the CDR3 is TGTGCCAGCAGCCAAGATCGGGTAGCGGGACTCTCCTACGCGCAGTACTTC. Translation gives CASSQDRVAGLSYAQYF.